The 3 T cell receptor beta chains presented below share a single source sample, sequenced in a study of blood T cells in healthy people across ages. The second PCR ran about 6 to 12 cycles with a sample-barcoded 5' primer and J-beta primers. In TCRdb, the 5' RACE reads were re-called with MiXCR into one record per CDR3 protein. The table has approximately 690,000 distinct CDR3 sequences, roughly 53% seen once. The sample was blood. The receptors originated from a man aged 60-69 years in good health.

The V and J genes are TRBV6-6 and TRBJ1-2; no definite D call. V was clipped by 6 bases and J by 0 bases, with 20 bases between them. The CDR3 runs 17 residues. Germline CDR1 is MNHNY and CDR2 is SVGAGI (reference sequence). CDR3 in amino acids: CASSKGTGLEANYGYTF. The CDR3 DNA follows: TGTGCCAGCAGCAAAGGAACTGGGCTCGAAGCTAACTATGGCTACACCTTC.

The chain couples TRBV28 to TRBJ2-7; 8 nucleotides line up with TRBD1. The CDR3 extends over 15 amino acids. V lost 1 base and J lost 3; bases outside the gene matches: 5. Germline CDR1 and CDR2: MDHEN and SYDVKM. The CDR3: CASSLFRTGNYEQYF. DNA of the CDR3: TGTGCCAGCAGTTTATTTAGGACAGGGAACTACGAGCAGTACTTC.

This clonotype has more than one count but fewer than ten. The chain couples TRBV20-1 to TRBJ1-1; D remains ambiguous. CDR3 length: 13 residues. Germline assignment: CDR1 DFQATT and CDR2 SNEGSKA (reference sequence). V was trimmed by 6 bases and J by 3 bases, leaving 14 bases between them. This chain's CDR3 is CSAIRVADTEAFF. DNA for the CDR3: TGCAGTGCAATCCGGGTGGCGGACACTGAAGCTTTCTTT.